This TCR beta chain was found in a study of cytomegalovirus exposure and HLA in healthy donors. The V gene's germline CDR1 is SGHDT and CDR2 YYEEEE. CDR3 length: 14 amino acids. Trimming left V 1 base short and J 5 bases short, with 10 bases between. With 60 Vbeta and 13 Jbeta primers, the PCR was carried out. TCRdb keeps only in-frame clones here, not all; method: immunoSEQ multiplex PCR. The data contain 80,000 or so clones, about three quarters of them singletons. The specimen was PBMCs. The sequence was obtained from a middle-aged woman in good health and CMV-seropositive. J is TRBJ1-5 and V is TRBV5-6; possibly TRBD1 for D (5 bases). The CDR3 coding sequence is TGTGCCAGCAGCTTGATGTTGACAGATCAGCCCCAGCATTTT. This codes for CASSLMLTDQPQHF.